This record concerns one T cell receptor beta chain sequence. This sample is part of a study of blood T cell repertoires in COVID-19. Whole-study context: Some COVID-19 samples were acute and others convalescent; all came from the United States, Italy and Spain.

In terms of age and location, participants ranged from roughly 18 to 90 years and lived in under 30 US areas. Categorization into cohorts depended on clinical history that participants reported. The CDR3 has 17 amino acids. Germline V gene lookup returns CDR1 MNHEY and CDR2 SVGEGT. Between the trimmed V and J ends, which lost 4 bases and 8 bases, there was a span of 23 bases. Some clones are missing from TCRdb's copy, which holds only in-frame ones; the method was immunoSEQ multiplex PCR. This repertoire shows over 250,000 clones, about nine tenths found once; its top ten account for 0.9% to 1.2%. Sequencing used PBMCs or T cells enriched from blood (not recorded which). The rearrangement joins TRBV6-2 or TRBV6-3 to TRBJ1-4; D perhaps matches TRBD1 (5 bases). This TCR was sampled from a woman aged 30 to 39 who had recovered from COVID-19. The CDR3 bases are TGTGCCAGCAGTTTCGATCCTTATAGGGGAAGAGACGAAAAACTGTTTTTT. Amino acids: CASSFDPYRGRDEKLFF.